Included here is one T cell receptor beta chain sequence, with context. Under the authors' procedure: Using reference gene primer amplification, nucleated cell counts were estimated. Sequenced by immunoSEQ multiplex PCR; TCRdb stores in-frame clones only, minus some. That table gives V, J and clone size, and the DNA gave D and trimming. The data show about 310,000 clones, about 87% seen once. The data originate from a study of blood T cell repertoires in COVID-19. Study-wide background: The analysed material was cDNA or gDNA that came from T cells, B-cell-depleted T cells, or PBMCs.

Germline V gives CDR1 SGHVS, CDR2 FQNEAQ. The CDR3 is 18 residues long. The V gene lost 4 bases and the J gene lost 4 bases, with 23 bases spanning the gap. The rearrangement joins TRBV7-8 to TRBJ2-1, with a possible D match to TRBD2 (6 bases). This receptor was obtained from a young woman who had recovered from COVID-19. Sequencing used PBMCs or T cells enriched from blood (not recorded which). This CDR3 is CASSSQLYPGLLYNEQFF. As DNA, the CDR3 is TGTGCCAGCAGCTCACAGCTTTACCCGGGACTCCTATACAATGAGCAGTTCTTC.